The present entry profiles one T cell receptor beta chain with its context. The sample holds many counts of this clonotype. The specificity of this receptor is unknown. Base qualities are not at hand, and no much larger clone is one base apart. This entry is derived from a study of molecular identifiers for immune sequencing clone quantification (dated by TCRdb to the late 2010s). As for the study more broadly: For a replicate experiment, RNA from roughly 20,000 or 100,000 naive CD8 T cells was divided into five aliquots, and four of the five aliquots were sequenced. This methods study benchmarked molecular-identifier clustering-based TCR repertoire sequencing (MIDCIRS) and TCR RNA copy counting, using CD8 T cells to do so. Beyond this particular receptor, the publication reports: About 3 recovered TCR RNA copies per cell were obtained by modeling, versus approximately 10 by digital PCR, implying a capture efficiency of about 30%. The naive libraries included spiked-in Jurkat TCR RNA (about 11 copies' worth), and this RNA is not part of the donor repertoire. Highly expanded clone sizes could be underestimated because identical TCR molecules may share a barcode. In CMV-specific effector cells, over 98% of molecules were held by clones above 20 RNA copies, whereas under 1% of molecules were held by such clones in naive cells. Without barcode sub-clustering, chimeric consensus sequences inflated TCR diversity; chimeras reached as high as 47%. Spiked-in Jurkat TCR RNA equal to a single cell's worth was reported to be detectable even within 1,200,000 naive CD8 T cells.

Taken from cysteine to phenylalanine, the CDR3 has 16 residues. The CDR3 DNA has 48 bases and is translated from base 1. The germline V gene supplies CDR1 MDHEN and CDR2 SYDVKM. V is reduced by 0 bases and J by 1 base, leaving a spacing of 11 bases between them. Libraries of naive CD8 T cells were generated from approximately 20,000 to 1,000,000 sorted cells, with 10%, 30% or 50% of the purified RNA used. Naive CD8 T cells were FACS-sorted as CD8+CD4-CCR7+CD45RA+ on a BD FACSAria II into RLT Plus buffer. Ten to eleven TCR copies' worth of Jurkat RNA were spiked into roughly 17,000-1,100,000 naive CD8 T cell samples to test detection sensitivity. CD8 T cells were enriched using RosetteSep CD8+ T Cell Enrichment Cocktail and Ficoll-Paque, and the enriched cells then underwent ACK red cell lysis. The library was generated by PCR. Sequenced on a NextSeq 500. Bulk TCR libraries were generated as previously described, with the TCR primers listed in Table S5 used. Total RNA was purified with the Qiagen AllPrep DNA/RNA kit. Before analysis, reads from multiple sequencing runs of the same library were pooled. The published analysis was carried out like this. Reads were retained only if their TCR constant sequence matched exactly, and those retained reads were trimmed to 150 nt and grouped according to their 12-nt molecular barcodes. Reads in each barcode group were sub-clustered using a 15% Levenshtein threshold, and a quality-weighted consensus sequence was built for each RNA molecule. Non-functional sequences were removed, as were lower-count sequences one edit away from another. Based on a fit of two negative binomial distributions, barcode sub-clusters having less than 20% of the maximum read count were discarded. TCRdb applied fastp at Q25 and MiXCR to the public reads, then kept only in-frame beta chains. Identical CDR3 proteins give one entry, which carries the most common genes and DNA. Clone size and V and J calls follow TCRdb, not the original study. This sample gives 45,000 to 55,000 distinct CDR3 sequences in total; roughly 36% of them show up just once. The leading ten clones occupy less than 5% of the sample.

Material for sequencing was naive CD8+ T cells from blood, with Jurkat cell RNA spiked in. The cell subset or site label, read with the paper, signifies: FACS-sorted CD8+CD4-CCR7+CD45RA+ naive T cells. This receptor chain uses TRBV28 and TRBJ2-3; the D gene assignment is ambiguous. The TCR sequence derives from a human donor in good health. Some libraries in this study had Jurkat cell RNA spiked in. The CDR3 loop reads CASSLWSVRRTDTQYF. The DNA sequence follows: TGTGCCAGCAGTTTATGGTCTGTTCGGCGCACAGATACGCAGTATTTT.